The rows below give T cell receptor beta chains drawn from one sample of a study of blood T cell repertoires in COVID-19. Sequencing used immunoSEQ multiplex PCR; TCRdb keeps in-frame clones, though not all of them. The profile shows some 80,000 clones, over 80% of them singletons. The sample taken for sequencing was peripheral blood. The receptors stem from an elderly man with active or convalescent COVID-19. Both conserved end residues are trimmed from each CDR3. Only some rows state a clone size, as once, few, many or a class for expanded clones.

size: .; length: 13; V: TRBV20-1; CDR3: SASLGGAATDTQY
size: .; length: 13; V: TRBV5-5; CDR3: ASSLGLAGGYEQF
size: .; length: 11; V: TRBV7-9; CDR3: ASPLSSADTQY
size: .; length: 12; V: TRBV28; CDR3: ASRGGPGTDTQY
size: .; length: 12; V: TRBV2; CDR3: ASSAGQDRKPQH
size: .; length: 12; V: TRBV5-1; CDR3: ASSLGLSTDTQY
size: .; length: 10; V: TRBV5-5; CDR3: ASSNRNSPLH
size: .; length: 14; V: TRBV15; CDR3: ATSRDPRQAREKLF
size: .; length: 12; V: TRBV7-3; CDR3: ASSRGQGEDTQY
size: .; length: 14; V: TRBV2; CDR3: ASSEAGTGVTDTQY
size: .; length: 12; V: TRBV4-2; CDR3: ASSQGTTRDTTY
size: .; length: 16; V: TRBV11-2; CDR3: ASSLVGGGTAYIHTQY
size: .; length: 13; V: TRBV5-1; CDR3: ASSLVLAGNNTQY
size: .; length: 11; V: TRBV18; CDR3: ASSPTQTVEQF
size: .; length: 11; V: TRBV25-1; CDR3: ASSESQIYGYT
size: .; length: 17; V: TRBV7-2; CDR3: ASSADGTGPLRAKNIQY
size: once; length: 13; V: TRBV7-9; CDR3: ASSARDRGNYGYT
size: .; length: 15; V: TRBV5-1; CDR3: ASSLWGILSGKETQY
size: .; length: 13; V: TRBV6-5; CDR3: ASSGLAGWAGELF
size: .; length: 14; V: TRBV18; CDR3: ASSQGTSASTDTQY
size: .; length: 15; V: TRBV5-1; CDR3: ASSLGILAGVYNEQF
size: .; length: 10; V: TRBV11-2; CDR3: ASSSRLAELF
size: once; length: 14; V: TRBV5-6; CDR3: ASSPPPTGTHNEQF
size: .; length: 14; V: TRBV6-1; CDR3: ASSDLGQTSYNEQF
size: .; length: 12; V: TRBV5-1; CDR3: ASSRTGRNTEAF
size: .; length: 12; V: TRBV28; CDR3: ASSPTGGVDTQY
size: .; length: 12; V: TRBV19; CDR3: ASSIEGSHPTQH
size: .; length: 13; V: TRBV27; CDR3: ASSSPGSHTGELF
size: .; length: 12; V: TRBV7-2; CDR3: ASSLAGPYNEQF
size: .; length: 11; V: TRBV11-2; CDR3: AVGGSAGETQY
size: .; length: 12; V: TRBV2; CDR3: ASSEQGTYYGYT
size: .; length: 13; V: TRBV11-1; CDR3: ASSVSGTVNEKLF
size: .; length: 11; V: TRBV29-1; CDR3: SVPRTGGETQY
size: .; length: 13; V: TRBV3-1/TRBV3-2; CDR3: ASSQLAGGPETQY
size: .; length: 13; V: TRBV4-2; CDR3: ASSHTAGANYGYT
size: .; length: 11; V: TRBV29-1; CDR3: SVYRPPATEAF
size: .; length: 13; V: TRBV27; CDR3: ASATGTSGTDTQY
size: once; length: 13; V: TRBV7-2; CDR3: ASSLAGVGTGELF
size: .; length: 13; V: TRBV11-2; CDR3: ASSLAGGPSDEQF
size: .; length: 12; V: TRBV5-1; CDR3: ASSSGTGNTEAF
size: .; length: 14; V: TRBV9; CDR3: ASSVDAASGTGELF
size: .; length: 15; V: TRBV7-8; CDR3: ASSTDGQGRRTDTQY
size: .; length: 14; V: TRBV7-2; CDR3: ASTPGRGTGANVLT
size: .; length: 12; V: TRBV9; CDR3: ASSVGGEQETQY
size: .; length: 12; V: TRBV27; CDR3: ASSRLGGRNTIY